These 10 T cell receptor beta chains share one sample of origin, sequenced in a study of T cells in Graves' hyperthyroidism and ophthalmopathy. Amplification of TCR beta CDR3 regions was performed using RNA transcripts as template. With the HTBI primer set, the TCR CDR3 went through a first round of RT-PCR. One entry per CDR3 protein, called by TCRdb with MiXCR from the multiplex PCR reads. The sample comprises hundreds of thousands of distinct CDR3 sequences, roughly 45% of which are singletons, and under 8.5% rests with the top ten. Material for sequencing was peripheral blood or thyroid tissue (not recorded which). The receptors originated from an adult man with Graves' disease, either hyperthyroidism or ophthalmopathy (not recorded which).

This clonotype was recorded once. Being one base from a much bigger clone, this may be a read error. This chain links TRBV10-3 with TRBJ1-2, with TRBD1 identical over 11 bases. This CDR3 has 14 residues. CDR1 and CDR2 (germline): ENHRY, SYGVKD. V lost 2 bases, J lost 8 bases, and 4 bases stayed unmatched. The CDR3 sequence is CAISEGQGAEGYTF. The CDR3 DNA is TGTGCCATCAGTGAGGGACAGGGGGCGGAAGGCTACACCTTC.

The chain links TRBV24-1 to TRBJ2-2; 7 bases line up with TRBD1. The CDR3 runs 14 residues. Unmatched junction bases numbered 5, after V lost 3 bases and J lost 8 bases. Per germline, CDR1 KGHDR and CDR2 SFDVKD. The CDR3 DNA follows: TGTGCCACCAGTGATACGCGACAGGGTGGGGAGCTGTTTTTT. It encodes CATSDTRQGGELFF.

The V call is TRBV5-1, the J call TRBJ2-3; D ambiguous. V gave up 6 bases and J gave up 1 base, with 12 bases separating them. Germline V CDR1 and CDR2: SGHRS, YFSETQ. The CDR3 consists of 14 residues. CDR3 region: CASKESTGTDTQYF. Written as DNA, the CDR3 is TGCGCCAGCAAGGAGAGCACCGGCACAGATACGCAGTATTTT.

CDR3 residues: CASSQMLSYEQYF. For the CDR3, the DNA is TGTGCCAGCAGCCAAATGTTGTCCTACGAGCAGTACTTC. This chain connects TRBV3-1 to TRBJ2-7; D not certain. The CDR3 covers 13 residues. Germline loops: CDR1 LGHDT, CDR2 YNNKEL (reference sequence). Trimming took 2 bases from V and 1 from J, leaving 6 bases between them.

This sequence joins TRBV25-1 and TRBJ2-5, with 7 bases aligning to TRBD2. Looked up from germline, CDR1 is MGHDK and CDR2 is SYGVNS. Trimming removed 2 bases from V and 5 bases from J; junction bases left unmatched: 11. The CDR3 spans 16 residues. The CDR3 DNA sequence: TGTGCCAGCAGTGAAGGCGGAGGGACTACCCAGGAGACCCAGTACTTC. Translated, it gives CASSEGGGTTQETQYF.

A remark on this clonotype: Just one base apart from a much larger clone, this may be a read error. V usage is TRBV10-3 and J usage is TRBJ1-6, with TRBD1 identical over 7 bases. V lost 0 bases, J lost 9 bases, and 5 bases stayed unmatched. This CDR3 comprises 15 residues. Germline V CDR1 and CDR2: ENHRY, SYGVKD. CDR3 DNA sequence: TGTGCCATCAGTGAGTCCGTGACAGGGATTTCACCCCTCCACTTT. This encodes CAISESVTGISPLHF.

With regard to this clonotype: The conserved final phenylalanine or tryptophan is absent from the CDR3, which likely points to a read error. The DNA is left out, because the CDR3 cannot be placed on it with certainty; the CDR3 is given as TCRdb lists it. The genes are TRBV5-1 and TRBJ2-2; the table's D gene call, TRBD1, was not cross checked with the DNA. Counting both end residues, the CDR3 totals 9 amino acids. Germline V CDR1 and CDR2: SGHRS, YFSETQ. CDR3 sequence reads: CASSPAGVV.

The chain is built from TRBV10-2 and TRBJ1-5; a possible D gene is TRBD1 (5 bases). Looked up from germline, CDR1 is WSHSY and CDR2 is SAAADI. The CDR3 loop spans 14 amino acids. The V end lost 4 bases, the J end lost 6 bases, and 13 bases lay between the germline ends. This CDR3 reads CASSGGGEGQPQHF. In DNA form, the CDR3 reads TGCGCCAGCAGTGGGGGAGGGGAAGGTCAGCCCCAGCATTTT.

This clonotype was counted at least ten times. The gene calls are TRBV12-3 or TRBV12-4 and TRBJ1-5; a weak D match, TRBD1 (6 bases). The CDR3 is 15 residues long. With 5 bases removed from V and 0 bases from J, the gap between germline ends came to 11 bases. The CDR3 nucleotides are TGTGCCAGCAGTCCCACAGGGTATAGCAATCAGCCCCAGCATTTT. Protein sequence: CASSPTGYSNQPQHF.

As concerns this clonotype: A much larger clone is a single base away; this may be a read error. This is likely a read error, given that the CDR3 carries no conserved phenylalanine or tryptophan at its end. This chain joins TRBV11-2 and TRBJ2-5; maybe TRBD2 (5 bases). The CDR3 runs 14 residues. V lost 3 bases, J lost 5 bases, and 13 bases lay in between. Per germline, CDR1 SGHAT and CDR2 FQNNGV. The CDR3 DNA sequence: TGTGCCAGCAGCTTTAGGGCGGGCCTGGAGACCCAGTACCTC. Encoded protein: CASSFRAGLETQYL.